The rows below give T cell receptor beta chains drawn from one sample of a study of blood T cell repertoires in COVID-19. TCRdb's table, derived via immunoSEQ multiplex PCR, lists solely in-frame clones and lacks some. The sample yields some 130,000 clones, approximately 74% seen once. Source material: peripheral blood. The receptors here all came from a woman in her seventies with acute or convalescent COVID-19. The CDR3 runs from the conserved cysteine through the conserved F or W. Each record gives: D gene, clone size, J gene, V gene, CDR3 protein, CDR3 DNA. A D gene is named only where the DNA matches it firmly. A clone size is listed for some rows: how often the clone was seen (once, few, many), or a class if it is expanded.

D: TRBD2
size: -
J: TRBJ2-3
V: TRBV15
CDR3: CATSRLISGGTDTQYF
DNA: TGTGCCACCAGCAGACTAATTAGCGGGGGCACAGATACGCAGTATTTT

D: -
size: -
J: TRBJ2-5
V: TRBV12-3/TRBV12-4
CDR3: CASSFRGAETQYF
DNA: TGTGCCAGCAGTTTTCGGGGGGCTGAGACCCAGTACTTC

D: -
size: -
J: TRBJ2-7
V: TRBV15
CDR3: CATSGARGGTYEQYF
DNA: TGTGCCACCAGCGGAGCGAGGGGGGGCACCTACGAGCAGTACTTC

D: -
size: few
J: TRBJ1-3
V: TRBV7-2
CDR3: CASSSQESGNTIYF
DNA: TGTGCCAGCAGCTCGCAGGAATCTGGAAACACCATATATTTT

D: -
size: -
J: TRBJ2-7
V: TRBV5-1
CDR3: CASSDYSRVGEQYF
DNA: TGCGCCAGCAGCGATTACTCCAGGGTGGGCGAGCAGTACTTC

D: -
size: -
J: TRBJ2-7
V: TRBV6-5
CDR3: CASSYSGYSYEQYF
DNA: TGTGCCAGCAGTTACTCGGGCTACAGCTACGAGCAGTACTTC

D: -
size: -
J: TRBJ2-2
V: TRBV24-1
CDR3: CATKDSLGNTGELFF
DNA: TGTGCCACCAAGGACAGCCTAGGGAACACCGGGGAGCTGTTTTTT

D: -
size: -
J: TRBJ2-1
V: TRBV5-4
CDR3: CASTVSGTYNEQFF
DNA: TGTGCCAGCACCGTTAGCGGAACCTACAATGAGCAGTTCTTC

D: TRBD2
size: -
J: TRBJ2-2
V: TRBV19
CDR3: CASSIGLAGGSGTGELFF
DNA: TGTGCCAGTAGTATCGGACTAGCGGGGGGATCGGGCACCGGGGAGCTGTTTTTT

D: TRBD2
size: few
J: TRBJ2-1
V: TRBV6-2/TRBV6-3
CDR3: CASSYLAGGYNEQFF
DNA: TGTGCCAGCAGTTACCTAGCGGGGGGGTACAATGAGCAGTTCTTC

D: TRBD1
size: -
J: TRBJ1-1
V: TRBV2
CDR3: CASSSQGASTEAFF
DNA: TGTGCCAGCAGTTCGCAGGGGGCTAGCACTGAAGCTTTCTTT

D: -
size: few
J: TRBJ2-5
V: TRBV5-6
CDR3: CASSSRGDLETQYF
DNA: TGTGCCAGCAGCTCCAGGGGGGACTTAGAGACCCAGTACTTC

D: -
size: -
J: TRBJ1-5
V: TRBV5-4
CDR3: CASSSGGSNQPQHF
DNA: TGTGCCAGCAGCTCGGGAGGGTCTAATCAGCCCCAGCATTTT

D: -
size: once
J: TRBJ1-2
V: TRBV20-1
CDR3: CSCQQGYGYTF
DNA: TGCAGCTGCCAGCAGGGCTATGGCTACACCTTC

D: TRBD1
size: few
J: TRBJ1-1
V: TRBV2
CDR3: CASSVGQNEAFF
DNA: TGTGCCAGCAGTGTGGGACAGAATGAAGCTTTCTTT

D: -
size: once
J: TRBJ1-2
V: TRBV7-9
CDR3: CASSEESYRGGLEYGYTF
DNA: TGTGCCAGCAGCGAAGAAAGTTATCGGGGAGGGTTGGAATATGGCTACACCTTC

D: TRBD1
size: -
J: TRBJ1-2
V: TRBV6-2/TRBV6-3
CDR3: CASSRTGGDFYTF
DNA: TGTGCCAGCAGCCGGACAGGAGGGGATTTCTACACCTTC

D: -
size: -
J: TRBJ1-1
V: TRBV7-9
CDR3: CASTLLLSGSEAFF
DNA: TGTGCCAGCACCTTGTTGCTGTCGGGGAGTGAAGCTTTCTTT

D: -
size: -
J: TRBJ2-7
V: TRBV4-1
CDR3: CASSLQLSYEQYF
DNA: TGCGCCAGCAGCCTACAGCTTTCCTACGAGCAGTACTTC

D: TRBD1
size: -
J: TRBJ1-2
V: TRBV5-4
CDR3: CASSLYGTGLYGYTF
DNA: TGTGCCAGCAGCCTCTACGGGACAGGGCTCTATGGCTACACCTTC

D: TRBD2
size: -
J: TRBJ2-3
V: TRBV7-3
CDR3: CASSLGSGWTDTQYF
DNA: TGTGCCAGCAGCTTGGGTAGCGGGTGGACAGATACGCAGTATTTT

D: -
size: -
J: TRBJ2-1
V: TRBV5-1
CDR3: CASKDRDEQFF
DNA: TGCGCCAGCAAAGACCGGGATGAGCAGTTCTTC

D: TRBD2
size: few
J: TRBJ2-1
V: TRBV15
CDR3: CATSREGGSPYEQFF
DNA: TGTGCCACCAGCAGAGAGGGCGGGAGTCCCTATGAGCAGTTCTTC

D: -
size: -
J: TRBJ2-5
V: TRBV6-6
CDR3: CASRRGTLNPSETQYF
DNA: TGTGCCAGCAGGAGGGGGACACTGAATCCTTCCGAGACCCAGTACTTC

D: TRBD1
size: -
J: TRBJ1-6
V: TRBV7-2
CDR3: CASSQLDRRDSPLHF
DNA: TGTGCCAGCAGCCAATTGGACAGGAGAGATTCACCCCTCCACTTT

D: -
size: -
J: TRBJ1-4
V: TRBV21-1
CDR3: CASRRTDPMREKLFF
DNA: TGTGCCAGCAGAAGGACAGACCCAATGCGTGAAAAACTGTTTTTT

D: -
size: -
J: TRBJ1-4
V: TRBV6-5
CDR3: CASSTGFGGGEKLFF
DNA: TGTGCCAGCAGTACGGGGTTCGGAGGAGGGGAAAAACTGTTTTTT

D: TRBD1
size: -
J: TRBJ1-3
V: TRBV11-2
CDR3: CASSPRTGLAGNTIYF
DNA: TGTGCCAGCAGCCCCAGGACAGGGCTTGCTGGAAACACCATATATTTT

D: TRBD2
size: -
J: TRBJ2-7
V: TRBV5-6
CDR3: CASSFKTGTSGSVIYEQYF
DNA: TGTGCCAGCAGCTTCAAGACCGGGACTAGCGGAAGTGTCATCTACGAGCAGTACTTC

D: TRBD2
size: -
J: TRBJ2-1
V: TRBV5-4
CDR3: CASSLSALAGGFYRDEQFF
DNA: TGTGCCAGCAGCTTATCCGCCCTTGCGGGAGGGTTTTATAGGGATGAGCAGTTCTTC

D: TRBD2
size: few
J: TRBJ2-1
V: TRBV19
CDR3: CASKSGTSRYNEQFF
DNA: TGTGCCAGCAAATCCGGGACTAGCAGATACAATGAGCAGTTCTTC

D: TRBD1
size: few
J: TRBJ1-1
V: TRBV28
CDR3: CASSPRQGAWGTEAFF
DNA: TGTGCCAGCAGTCCCCGACAGGGGGCGTGGGGGACTGAAGCTTTCTTT

D: TRBD1
size: -
J: TRBJ1-2
V: TRBV7-2
CDR3: CASSLKQGAFGYGYTF
DNA: TGTGCCAGCAGCTTAAAGCAGGGGGCATTCGGTTATGGCTACACCTTC

D: -
size: -
J: TRBJ1-1
V: TRBV25-1
CDR3: CASSSGWNTEAFF
DNA: TGTGCCAGCAGCTCGGGGTGGAACACTGAAGCTTTCTTT

D: TRBD2
size: few
J: TRBJ2-2
V: TRBV11-2
CDR3: CASSQTSNTGELFF
DNA: TGTGCCAGCAGCCAGACTAGCAACACCGGGGAGCTGTTTTTT

D: TRBD1
size: few
J: TRBJ1-5
V: TRBV5-1
CDR3: CASSSGTGRNQPQHF
DNA: TGCGCCAGCAGCTCAGGGACAGGGCGCAATCAGCCCCAGCATTTT

D: TRBD1
size: -
J: TRBJ2-6
V: TRBV2
CDR3: CASTQGVGASGANVLTF
DNA: TGTGCCAGTACCCAGGGGGTAGGGGCATCTGGGGCCAACGTCCTGACTTTC

D: TRBD2
size: many
J: TRBJ2-7
V: TRBV10-2
CDR3: CASSDAGTSGYEQYF
DNA: TGCGCCAGCAGCGACGCCGGGACTAGCGGATACGAGCAGTACTTC

D: TRBD2
size: -
J: TRBJ2-1
V: TRBV13
CDR3: CASSFGTSGRYNEQFF
DNA: TGTGCCAGCAGCTTCGGGACTAGCGGGAGGTACAATGAGCAGTTCTTC

D: -
size: -
J: TRBJ1-6
V: TRBV5-6
CDR3: CASSSPGFNSPLHF
DNA: TGTGCCAGCAGCTCTCCAGGGTTTAATTCACCCCTCCACTTT

D: TRBD1
size: few
J: TRBJ1-1
V: TRBV29-1
CDR3: CSARGTGRDTEAFF
DNA: TGCAGTGCAAGGGGGACAGGGAGGGACACTGAAGCTTTCTTT

D: -
size: -
J: TRBJ2-5
V: TRBV21-1
CDR3: CASYILAPGWDKSQETQYF
DNA: TGTGCCAGCTACATCCTGGCACCCGGATGGGACAAGTCACAAGAGACCCAGTACTTC